The 30 T cell receptor beta chains below come from one sample, sequenced in a study of blood T cell repertoires in COVID-19. Clones were read by immunoSEQ multiplex PCR, and TCRdb kept only the in-frame ones, dropping some. The sample carries fewer than 500,000 clones, roughly 90% recorded once. Sequenced sample: peripheral blood. Receptor source: a woman aged 25 to 39 with acute or convalescent COVID-19.

This clone was detected once. The chain joins TRBV3-1 (or the pseudogene TRBV3-2) to TRBJ2-5, with 11 bases aligning to TRBD2. The CDR3 contains 16 residues. Germline CDR1 is LGHDT and CDR2 is YNNKEL (reference sequence). J lost 2 bases, V lost 5 bases, and 7 bases had no gene match. CDR3 nucleotide sequence: TGTGCCAGCAGCTCACGCCGACTAGCGGGACAAGAGACCCAGTACTTC. Protein sequence: CASSSRRLAGQETQYF.

The CDR3 DNA reads as TGTGCCACCAGCAGAGATTTGGGACACCAGAACACTGAAGCTTTCTTT. Translating it yields CATSRDLGHQNTEAFF. The chain couples TRBV15 to TRBJ1-1, with a weak D call TRBD1 (6 bases). V lost 0 bases and J 1 base, leaving 12 bases between the germline ends. Germline V CDR1 and CDR2: LNHNV, YYDKDF (reference sequence). This CDR3 has 16 amino acids.

Worth noting for this clone: Since a much larger clone is just one base distant, this may be a read error. The chain joins TRBV3-1 (or the pseudogene TRBV3-2) to TRBJ2-2; the D gene is possibly TRBD1 (5 bases). V was cut by 7 bases and J by 5 bases, with 5 bases left in between. CDR3 length: 11 residues. CDR1 is LGHDT and CDR2 is YNNKEL in the germline V gene (reference sequence). In DNA form, the CDR3 reads TGTGCCAGCACAGGGACCGGGGAGCTGTTTTTT. This translates into CASTGTGELFF.

CDR3 nucleotide sequence: TGTGCCAGCAGCTTAAAGGGGGCGGATGGCTACACCTTC. This translates into CASSLKGADGYTF. The chain uses TRBV7-9 and TRBJ1-2; 7 bases agree with TRBD1. This CDR3 has 13 amino acids. J gave up 6 bases and V 2 bases, and 3 bases lay outside the gene matches. The V gene's germline CDR1 is SEHNR and CDR2 FQNEAQ (reference sequence).

This chain connects TRBV30 to TRBJ2-7; no definite D call. Looked up from germline, CDR1 is GTSNPN and CDR2 is SVGIG (reference sequence). Trimming removed 2 bases at V and 3 bases at J, with 5 bases between. The length of the CDR3 is 11 residues. The CDR3 sequence: CAWSRHYEQYF. The CDR3 DNA reads as TGTGCCTGGAGTCGACACTACGAGCAGTACTTC.

The genes are TRBV27 and TRBJ2-7, with D tentatively TRBD2 (6 bases). The CDR3 has 14 residues. Germline V CDR1 and CDR2: MNHEY, SMNVEV (reference sequence). With 3 bases removed from V and 8 bases from J, the gap between germline ends came to 17 bases. The CDR3 loop is CASSLGGAWGKQYF. Here the CDR3 DNA reads TGTGCCAGCAGTTTGGGGGGTGCCTGGGGCAAGCAGTACTTC.

V is TRBV5-1 and J is TRBJ1-1, with D perhaps matching TRBD1 (5 bases). Trimming cost V 4 bases and J 6 bases, with 13 bases left between them. Germline values: CDR1 SGHRS, CDR2 YFSETQ. The CDR3 is 13 amino acids. The CDR3 DNA follows: TGCGCCAGCAGCCCCGACAGCCAGGCTGAAGCTTTCTTT. It is translated as CASSPDSQAEAFF.

Worth noting for this clone: The same CDR3 can be traced to other DNA sequences in this sample. This sequence joins TRBV2 and TRBJ1-5; D is undetermined. Trimming pared 3 bases from V and 4 bases from J, leaving 4 bases between. Germline CDR1 is SNHLY and CDR2 is FYNNEI. The CDR3 spans 12 residues. Here the CDR3 DNA reads TGTGCCAGCAGTGATAGAAATCAGCCCCAGCATTTT. Its translation: CASSDRNQPQHF.

The gene calls are TRBV4-1 and TRBJ1-5; 10 nucleotides agree with TRBD1. Germline V gives CDR1 MGHRA, CDR2 YSYEKL. Unmatched junction bases numbered 8, after V lost 1 base and J lost 2 bases. This CDR3 is 18 amino acids long. The CDR3 region has the DNA TGCGCCAGCAGCCAAGGGACAGGGGGAGTCAATGGCAATCAGCCCCAGCATTTT. It translates to CASSQGTGGVNGNQPQHF.

V and J are TRBV3-1 (or the pseudogene TRBV3-2) and TRBJ2-3; 12 bases agree with TRBD2. The CDR3 runs to 17 residues. Losses at the gene ends were 3 bases for V and 4 bases for J; bases not matched to a gene: 8. Germline loops: CDR1 LGHDT, CDR2 YNNKEL (reference sequence). The CDR3 nucleotides are TGTGCCAGCAGCCATAATCTAGCGGGGGGGCCCCCAGATACGCAGTATTTT. This gives the protein CASSHNLAGGPPDTQYF.

This chain uses TRBV6-5 with TRBJ1-4; 7 nucleotides agree with TRBD1. V lost 5 bases to trimming and J lost 8 bases; unmatched junction nucleotides: 11. CDR1 MNHEY and CDR2 SVGAGI come from the germline V gene. The CDR3 runs to 15 residues. The CDR3 DNA follows: TGTGCCAGCAGTCCCGGGACAGCGGGAGGGGAAAAACTGTTTTTT. Its protein is CASSPGTAGGEKLFF.

This clone was seen once. The chain couples TRBV6-6 to TRBJ1-3, with D uncertain. This CDR3 has 15 amino acids. Trimming took 0 bases from V and 4 from J, leaving 10 bases between them. The germline gives CDR1 MNHNY, CDR2 SVGAGI (reference sequence). CDR3: CASSYSNGFGNTIYF. In nucleotides, the CDR3 is TGTGCCAGCAGTTACTCGAACGGTTTCGGAAACACCATATATTTT.

This chain connects TRBV27 to TRBJ1-6, with TRBD1 matching 9 bases. J lost 10 bases, V lost 2 bases, and 6 bases had no gene match. The CDR3 runs 15 residues. Germline CDR1 reads MNHEY; CDR2 reads SMNVEV (reference sequence). In DNA form, the CDR3 reads TGTGCCAGCAGTTTAGACAGGGGGATTGTCTCACCCCTCCACTTT. It yields the protein CASSLDRGIVSPLHF.

This chain links TRBV11-2 with TRBJ2-5; 12 bases align to TRBD2. Germline assignment: CDR1 SGHAT and CDR2 FQNNGV. The CDR3 loop spans 17 amino acids. J gave up 2 bases and V 5 bases, and 9 bases lay outside the gene matches. The CDR3, as DNA: TGTGCCAGCAGCCCAGGACTAGCGGGGATAATACAAGAGACCCAGTACTTC. Protein: CASSPGLAGIIQETQYF.

In this sample, this clone turned up once. The chain has TRBV6-6 and TRBJ2-7; D may be TRBD1 (6 bases). The CDR3 length is 14 residues. The V end was cut by 8 bases, the J end by 2 bases, with 16 bases between. CDR1 is MNHNY, CDR2 SVGAGI, per germline (reference sequence). The CDR3 bases are TGTGCCAGCCTAAGGACAGAAGCCACCTACGAGCAGTACTTC. This translates into CASLRTEATYEQYF.

The chain couples TRBV30 to TRBJ2-5; possibly TRBD1 for D (6 bases). Germline assignment: CDR1 GTSNPN and CDR2 SVGIG (reference sequence). Between the trimmed V and J ends, which lost 1 base and 14 bases, there was a span of 14 bases. The CDR3 contains 11 residues. The CDR3 reads CAWSDGQGLYF. As DNA, the CDR3 is TGTGCCTGGAGTGACGGGCAGGGGCTATACTTC.

The rearrangement joins TRBV12-3 or TRBV12-4 to TRBJ2-7; 7 bases are a match to TRBD1. This CDR3 has 13 amino acids. V shed 4 bases, J shed 2 bases, and the junction held 2 bases outside the gene matches. In DNA, the CDR3 is TGTGCCAGCAGTTACGGACAGGCCTACGAGCAGTACTTC. Protein: CASSYGQAYEQYF.

In its sample, this clone was seen once. CDR3 loop: CASSGNRGRTGELFF. CDR3 DNA sequence: TGTGCCAGCAGTGGTAACAGGGGCCGGACCGGGGAGCTGTTTTTT. The chain recombines TRBV2 with TRBJ2-2, with 7 bases that match TRBD1. The CDR3 runs 15 residues. Germline V gives CDR1 SNHLY, CDR2 FYNNEI. With V trimmed by 4 bases and J by 5 bases, 7 bases remained unmatched.

The chain has TRBV4-2 and TRBJ2-1; 7 bases match TRBD2. Per the germline V gene, CDR1 is LGHNA and CDR2 is YNFKEQ. The CDR3 has 11 residues. J was trimmed by 15 bases and V by 1 base; bases with no gene match: 3. The CDR3 sequence is CASSQGTSRFF. CDR3 in DNA: TGTGCCAGCAGCCAAGGGACTAGTCGGTTCTTC.

This clone came up a few times. V is TRBV25-1 and J is TRBJ1-2, with TRBD1 matching over 9 bases. The CDR3 spans 14 residues. Germline CDR1 and CDR2: MGHDK and SYGVNS. V gave up 2 bases and J gave up 7 bases; unmatched junction bases: 5. CDR3 in amino acids: CASSEQDRGSGYTF. The CDR3 bases are TGTGCCAGCAGTGAACAGGACAGGGGCTCTGGCTACACCTTC.

This chain links TRBV27 with TRBJ1-6; 8 nucleotides match TRBD1. The CDR3 loop spans 14 amino acids. Germline CDR1 MNHEY, CDR2 SMNVEV (reference sequence). V dropped 7 bases and J dropped 7; count of bases not matched to a gene: 6. CDR3 region: CASNTGGGNSPLHF. The DNA of the CDR3 is TGTGCCAGCAATACAGGGGGGGGAAATTCACCCCTCCACTTT.

The genes are TRBV5-1 and TRBJ2-5, with D perhaps matching TRBD2 (7 bases). The CDR3 consists of 15 residues. With 2 bases removed from V and 4 bases from J, the gap between germline ends came to 15 bases. Germline values: CDR1 SGHRS, CDR2 YFSETQ. The CDR3 region is CASSFGGGRGETQYF. CDR3 DNA: TGCGCCAGCAGCTTTGGCGGGGGCCGTGGAGAGACCCAGTACTTC.

The V and J genes are TRBV5-1 and TRBJ1-2; D uncertain. Germline V lookup: CDR1 SGHRS, CDR2 YFSETQ. The CDR3 consists of 14 residues. V lost 0 bases and J lost 2, with 8 bases in between. The CDR3: CASSLGVENYGYTF. The CDR3 DNA reads TGCGCCAGCAGCTTGGGTGTGGAGAACTATGGCTACACCTTC.

This clone was found a few times. The chain links TRBV9 to TRBJ2-5; tentatively, D is TRBD1 (6 bases). This CDR3 contains 17 residues. V was pared by 1 base and J by 3 bases, with 19 bases between. Germline values: CDR1 SGDLS, CDR2 YYNGEE. CDR3 bases: TGTGCCAGCAGCGTACTCCCCTCCGGGACAACAAAAGAGACCCAGTACTTC. Translating it yields CASSVLPSGTTKETQYF.

The chain carries TRBV7-7 and TRBJ2-5; TRBD2 is a possible D gene (6 bases). The ends were cut back, 0 bases at V and 7 bases at J, with 12 bases in the middle. There are 14 residues in the CDR3. Germline-derived CDR1 and CDR2 are SSHAT and FNYEAQ (reference sequence). CDR3 protein: CASSLATVGGTQYF. Here the CDR3 DNA reads TGTGCCAGCAGCTTAGCGACGGTCGGGGGGACCCAGTACTTC.

This chain uses TRBV7-6 with TRBJ2-5, with 9 bases that match TRBD1. The CDR3 loop spans 15 amino acids. Germline assignment: CDR1 SGHVS and CDR2 FNYEAQ. J lost 4 bases, V lost 5 bases, and 8 bases had no gene match. DNA for the CDR3: TGTGCCAGCAGCCCTAGGACAGGGGTTGGAGAGACCCAGTACTTC. It translates to CASSPRTGVGETQYF.

V is TRBV11-2 and J is TRBJ1-1; 9 bases agree with TRBD1. J was trimmed by 5 bases and V by 1 base; bases with no gene match: 5. Germline-derived CDR1 and CDR2 are SGHAT and FQNNGV. The length of the CDR3 is 15 residues. The CDR3 DNA reads TGTGCCAGCAGCTTAGCCTCGACAGGGGGGACTGAAGCTTTCTTT. It specifies CASSLASTGGTEAFF.

To note about this clone: Sequence at one end of the junction differs from germline and may be a read error. The chain employs TRBV13 and TRBJ2-3; TRBD2 agrees at 13 bases. This CDR3 comprises 16 residues. CDR1 is PRHDT and CDR2 is FYEKMQ in the germline V gene (reference sequence). CDR3 bases: TGTGCCAGCAGCCTAGGACTAGCGGGGGATCGATATACGCAGTATTTT. Amino acid sequence: CASSLGLAGDRYTQYF.

This sequence joins TRBV29-1 and TRBJ2-3, with D perhaps matching TRBD2 (6 bases). The CDR3 contains 12 residues. Trimming left V 5 bases short and J 5 bases short, with 11 bases between. In germline, CDR1 is SQVTM, CDR2 ANQGSEA. CDR3 sequence: CSVRRGLDTQYF. CDR3 nucleotides: TGCAGCGTTAGGCGGGGATTAGATACGCAGTATTTT.

The chain joins TRBV5-6 to TRBJ1-2; the match to TRBD1 covers 7 bases. Germline trimming cut 1 base from V and 7 bases from J; bases unmatched to any gene: 7. The V gene's germline CDR1 is SGHDT and CDR2 YYEEEE. This CDR3 contains 14 residues. CDR3 loop: CASSLYMGQSGYTF. The DNA of the CDR3 is TGTGCCAGCAGCTTGTACATGGGACAGAGTGGCTACACCTTC.